This TCR beta chain was recovered during a study of a mutant IDH1 vaccine in newly diagnosed glioma. Method: immunoSEQ multiplex PCR; TCRdb's copy keeps in-frame clones and lacks some. This sample has some 33,000 clones, with approximately 78% found just once. This sample's time point: week 35, safety follow-up. Doses comprised 300 ug of mutant IDH1 20-mer peptide each, plus topical imiquimod. Findings and caveats of the study: Any relationship between pseudoprogression and changes in top peripheral T cell clonotypes seemed absent.

The ends were cut back, 4 bases at V and 1 base at J, with 15 bases in the middle. From germline, CDR1 is ENHRY and CDR2 SYGVKD. This CDR3 spans 16 amino acids. On this clone: Its matching antigen is unknown.

The V gene is TRBV10-3, the J gene TRBJ2-3; possible D gene TRBD1, 5 bases. The TCR sequence derives from a woman in her 40s with glioma. The sequenced sample was PBMCs, obtained from a glioma patient whose treatment included an IDH1 peptide vaccine. CDR3 residues: CAISGGGSTGTDTQYF. The CDR3 DNA is TGTGCCATCAGTGGGGGCGGATCGACAGGCACAGATACGCAGTATTTT.